This T cell receptor beta chain was observed in a study of T cell repertoires in cytomegalovirus infection (dated by TCRdb to between 2019 and 2020). The study in broad terms: Alongside well-studied HLA-B-restricted epitopes, the peptide stimulations were aimed at recently identified HLA-C-restricted CMV epitopes, whose presentation resists viral immunomodulation. Donor HLA type was relevant to the analysis, because carriage of CMV infection together with the matching HLA type was indicated by public TCR beta signatures. Overall study outcomes, separate from this receptor: The ex vivo response was dominated by HLA-C-restricted CMV-specific TCR beta clonotypes, and the single most frequent clonotype in two of eight donors was supplied by these HLA-C-restricted clonotypes. In both this cohort and an independent cohort of 350 or so donors, the cumulative frequency of public TCR beta family members distinguished carriers of CMV infection plus the relevant HLA type.

The instrument given in TCRdb is Illumina HiSeq 1500. Using fastp trimming at Q25 and MiXCR clonotype assembly, TCRdb reanalyzed the public sequencing data and kept in-frame beta chains. Rows are unified per CDR3 protein, each entry keeping the most common DNA and genes. A total of 80,000 or so distinct CDR3 sequences appear in this sample, roughly 40% of them only once. The leading ten clones occupy 93% of the sample. The germline V gene sets CDR1 to SGHTA and CDR2 to FQGNSA. For this chain, trimming is 3 bases at the V end and 0 bases at the J end, and the number of junction bases without a gene match is 10. Inclusive of the bounding cysteine and phenylalanine, the CDR3 is 17 residues long. CDR3 DNA is the only sequence kept; it has 51 bases, read in frame from the first base. This specimen's treatment or condition label, interpreted: in vitro stimulation with specific CMV peptide epitopes to enrich CMV-specific T cells.

This clonotype was picked up a small number of times. The antigen it recognizes is unknown. Base quality data are lacking; no much larger clone is found one base away. This receptor was identified in a human donor in good health (CMV status not recorded). Some clones in this sample may be carry-over from other donors' samples. The V gene is TRBV7-2 and the J gene is TRBJ1-1; 7 bases in the junction line up with TRBD1. Sequencing used CD8+ T cells from cultured PBMCs, obtained from culture after CMV antigen stimulation. The DNA is TGTGCCAGCAGCTTTGTGTTAGGGGACAGTTTGAACACTGAAGCTTTCTTT. It is translated as CASSFVLGDSLNTEAFF.